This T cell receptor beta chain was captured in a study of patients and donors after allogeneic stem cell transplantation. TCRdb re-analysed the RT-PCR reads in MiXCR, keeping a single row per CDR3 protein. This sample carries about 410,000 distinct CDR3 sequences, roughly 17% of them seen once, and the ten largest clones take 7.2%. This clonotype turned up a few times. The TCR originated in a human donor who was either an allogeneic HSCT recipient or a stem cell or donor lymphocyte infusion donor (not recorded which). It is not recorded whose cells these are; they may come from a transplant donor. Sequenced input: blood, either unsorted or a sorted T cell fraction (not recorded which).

CDR3 DNA: TGTGCCAGCAGCTTACGAGGGACGGATCTAAATCAGCCCCAGCATTTT. Its translation is CASSLRGTDLNQPQHF. V is TRBV7-2 and J is TRBJ1-5; D might be TRBD1 (5 bases). The CDR3 has 16 amino acids. V shed 2 bases and J shed 4 bases, with 15 bases lying between them. In germline, CDR1 is SGHTA, CDR2 FQGNSA.